This TCR beta chain was obtained from a study of identical twins. Template switching added a universal primer binding site, and final cDNA carried unique molecular identifiers. One entry per CDR3 protein results from TCRdb running MiXCR on the 5' RACE reads. The profile shows about 340,000 distinct CDR3 sequences, 7% to 9.5% of them singletons. This CDR3 has 14 amino acids. Germline V gene sequence: CDR1 MNHEY, CDR2 SVGAGI. Trimming shortened V by 4 bases and J by 6 bases, and 15 bases separated the two germline ends. This clonotype was detected only a few times. The source material was naive T cells sorted from blood. The chain employs TRBV6-5 and TRBJ2-5, with D possibly matching TRBD2 (6 bases). The source of this sequence is a woman between 50 and 59 years old in good health. The CDR3 coding sequence is TGTGCCAGCAGTTCGATAGGAGGGAAGCAGACCCAGTACTTC. Its protein product is CASSSIGGKQTQYF.